Following are 19 T cell receptor beta chains from one sample sequenced in a study of blood T cell repertoires in COVID-19. Some clones are missing from TCRdb's copy, which holds only in-frame ones; the method was immunoSEQ multiplex PCR. The table records more than 85,000 clones, about 89% of them present only once. Source material: peripheral blood. The receptors originated from a man aged 55 to 69 with acute or convalescent COVID-19.

The V call is TRBV29-1, the J call TRBJ2-3, with 8 bases aligning to TRBD1. This CDR3 has 14 residues. Unmatched junction bases numbered 8, after V lost 4 bases and J lost 5 bases. CDR1 and CDR2 (germline): SQVTM, ANQGSEA. In DNA form, the CDR3 reads TGCAGCGTTGGGGGAGTAACAGGGGGAGATACGCAGTATTTT. This sequence encodes CSVGGVTGGDTQYF.

This rearrangement joins TRBV28 to TRBJ1-2; tentative D call: TRBD1 (6 bases). This CDR3 contains 14 residues. In germline, CDR1 is MDHEN, CDR2 SYDVKM. V lost 3 bases and J 4 bases, leaving 12 bases between the germline ends. The CDR3 region has the DNA TGTGCCAGCAGTTTGAGGGGGGGAGGCTATGGCTACACCTTC. It is translated as CASSLRGGGYGYTF.

The chain employs TRBV5-1 and TRBJ2-1, with no clear D. There are 17 residues in the CDR3. V lost 0 bases and J lost 6, with 19 bases in between. CDR1 and CDR2 (germline): SGHRS, YFSETQ. This CDR3 reads CASSLALVRSPFNEQFF. The DNA for the CDR3 is TGCGCCAGCAGCTTGGCCCTTGTGAGAAGCCCCTTCAATGAGCAGTTCTTC.

A few counts support this clone. V gene TRBV4-2 combines with J gene TRBJ1-3; D unresolved. The ends were cut back, 0 bases at V and 0 bases at J, with 6 bases in the middle. The CDR3 extends over 15 amino acids. Germline V gene data show CDR1 as LGHNA and CDR2 as YNFKEQ. The CDR3 DNA sequence: TGTGCCAGCAGCCAAGAAAAGAGCTCTGGAAACACCATATATTTT. This codes for CASSQEKSSGNTIYF.

This clone was seen a single time. The chain carries TRBV15 and TRBJ2-7; TRBD2 matches at 11 bases. This CDR3 comprises 20 residues. V lost 0 bases and J lost 0; bases outside the gene matches: 13. Germline values: CDR1 LNHNV, CDR2 YYDKDF (reference sequence). The CDR3 is CATSRDLGLAGGKLSYEQYF. For the CDR3, the DNA is TGTGCCACCAGCAGAGATCTAGGGCTAGCGGGAGGAAAACTCTCCTACGAGCAGTACTTC.

In its sample, this clone was seen once. As DNA, the CDR3 is TGTGCCAGCAGTCGCCTCGGGGGGCAAAACACTGAAGCTTTCTTT. Translated: CASSRLGGQNTEAFF. V and J are TRBV5-4 and TRBJ1-1; the D gene is possibly TRBD1 (6 bases). Germline loops: CDR1 SGHNT, CDR2 YYREEE (reference sequence). There are 15 residues in the CDR3. V lost 5 bases to trimming and J lost 2 bases, with 16 bases between them.

The genes are TRBV27 and TRBJ1-2; D may be TRBD1 (5 bases). This CDR3 contains 15 residues. V was trimmed by 3 bases and J by 8 bases, leaving 19 bases between them. Germline V gene data show CDR1 as MNHEY and CDR2 as SMNVEV (reference sequence). The CDR3 nucleotides read TGTGCCAGCAGTTTGGATTTCGGGTCGGGGGAAGGCTACACCTTC. It translates to CASSLDFGSGEGYTF.

This chain connects TRBV2 to TRBJ2-7, with TRBD1 identical over 7 bases. The CDR3 loop spans 12 amino acids. J was trimmed by 4 bases and V by 6 bases; bases with no gene match: 3. Germline CDR1 is SNHLY and CDR2 is FYNNEI. CDR3 protein: CASSRQGYEQYV. CDR3 sequence (DNA): TGTGCCAGCAGCCGACAGGGATACGAGCAGTACGTC.

This sequence joins TRBV10-3 and TRBJ1-4, with TRBD1 matching 10 bases. The CDR3 extends over 15 amino acids. Germline CDR1 reads ENHRY; CDR2 reads SYGVKD. V lost 0 bases to trimming and J lost 10 bases; unmatched junction nucleotides: 5. For the CDR3, the DNA is TGTGCCATCAGTGAGTCGACGACAGGGGGCGGAAAACTGTTTTTT. Translation: CAISESTTGGGKLFF.

The chain carries TRBV7-8 and TRBJ1-4; 12 positions agree with TRBD1. CDR1 and CDR2 (germline): SGHVS, FQNEAQ. This CDR3 has 14 amino acids. V gave up 5 bases and J gave up 8 bases; unmatched junction bases: 3. For the CDR3, the DNA is TGTGCCAGCAGCCCCGGGACAGGGGGCGAAAAACTGTTTTTT. Amino acids: CASSPGTGGEKLFF.

This clone has only a few counts. The chain combines TRBV25-1 with TRBJ1-2; 8 nucleotides line up with TRBD1. J lost 8 bases, V lost 5 bases, and 7 bases had no gene match. The CDR3 has 13 residues. Germline-derived CDR1 and CDR2 are MGHDK and SYGVNS. CDR3 amino acids: CASSSRGRVGYTF. CDR3 DNA sequence: TGTGCCAGCAGTTCCAGGGGGCGAGTCGGCTACACCTTC.

The genes are TRBV19 and TRBJ1-5; no firm D call. CDR3 length: 13 amino acids. Deletions cut 0 bases from V and 10 bases from J, with 10 bases between. Germline V lookup: CDR1 LNHDA, CDR2 SQIVND (reference sequence). The DNA of the CDR3 is TGTGCCAGTAGTATAGATGTGAGAGGCCCCCAGCATTTT. Translated, it gives CASSIDVRGPQHF.

The chain links TRBV6-5 to TRBJ1-2; D is perhaps TRBD1 (5 bases). The V gene lost 7 bases and the J gene lost 3 bases, with 12 bases spanning the gap. The germline gives CDR1 MNHEY, CDR2 SVGAGI. CDR3 length: 13 residues. In nucleotides, the CDR3 is TGTGCCAGCAACTTCGGACAATACTATGGCTACACCTTC. Its protein is CASNFGQYYGYTF.

The rearrangement joins TRBV30 to TRBJ2-7; possibly TRBD2 for D (6 bases). The CDR3 covers 13 residues. Germline CDR1 and CDR2: GTSNPN and SVGIG (reference sequence). CDR3 coding DNA: TGTGCGACTGAACGGGGGAGTTCCTACGAGCAGTACTTC. This gives the protein CATERGSSYEQYF.

This chain links TRBV6-1 with TRBJ1-5, with 7 nucleotides matching TRBD1. Germline CDR1 reads MNHNS; CDR2 reads SASEGT. Trimming removed 2 bases from V and 4 bases from J; junction bases left unmatched: 5. The CDR3 contains 15 residues. The CDR3 loop is CASSETGVGNQPQHF. CDR3 nucleotide sequence: TGTGCCAGCAGTGAAACAGGGGTCGGTAATCAGCCCCAGCATTTT.

The rearrangement uses TRBV30 and TRBJ2-5, with D perhaps TRBD1 (5 bases). The CDR3 has 14 amino acids. Germline-derived CDR1 and CDR2 are GTSNPN and SVGIG (reference sequence). V gave up 1 base and J gave up 7 bases, with 16 bases separating them. CDR3 sequence reads: CAWSGKGWAGTQYF. The CDR3 DNA reads TGTGCCTGGAGTGGAAAGGGGTGGGCAGGGACCCAGTACTTC.

This clone was seen a single time. V usage is TRBV9 and J usage is TRBJ1-6; 7 bases fit TRBD1. The length of the CDR3 is 15 residues. The V segment lost 0 bases and the J segment 5 bases; nucleotides outside the gene matches: 2. Germline-derived CDR1 and CDR2 are SGDLS and YYNGEE. This CDR3 reads CASSVGQGDNSPLHF. For the CDR3, the DNA is TGTGCCAGCAGCGTAGGGCAGGGGGATAATTCACCCCTCCACTTT.

CDR3 sequence: CASSIQTGFATEAFF. The CDR3 coding sequence is TGTGCCAGCAGCATACAGACAGGTTTCGCTACTGAAGCTTTCTTT. The chain carries TRBV9 and TRBJ1-1; D is possibly TRBD1 (6 bases). V shed 4 bases and J shed 5 bases, with 18 bases lying between them. Germline V CDR1 and CDR2: SGDLS, YYNGEE. The CDR3 loop spans 15 amino acids.

The chain carries TRBV18 and TRBJ2-7, with 11 bases lining up with TRBD1. Germline CDR1 and CDR2: KGHSH and LQKENI. After removal of 3 bases from V and 5 bases from J, the junction contained 6 bases not matched to a gene. The CDR3 is made up of 15 amino acids. CDR3 DNA: TGTGCCAGCTCACCCCTACCGGGACAGGGGGACGAGCAGTACTTC. Amino acids: CASSPLPGQGDEQYF.